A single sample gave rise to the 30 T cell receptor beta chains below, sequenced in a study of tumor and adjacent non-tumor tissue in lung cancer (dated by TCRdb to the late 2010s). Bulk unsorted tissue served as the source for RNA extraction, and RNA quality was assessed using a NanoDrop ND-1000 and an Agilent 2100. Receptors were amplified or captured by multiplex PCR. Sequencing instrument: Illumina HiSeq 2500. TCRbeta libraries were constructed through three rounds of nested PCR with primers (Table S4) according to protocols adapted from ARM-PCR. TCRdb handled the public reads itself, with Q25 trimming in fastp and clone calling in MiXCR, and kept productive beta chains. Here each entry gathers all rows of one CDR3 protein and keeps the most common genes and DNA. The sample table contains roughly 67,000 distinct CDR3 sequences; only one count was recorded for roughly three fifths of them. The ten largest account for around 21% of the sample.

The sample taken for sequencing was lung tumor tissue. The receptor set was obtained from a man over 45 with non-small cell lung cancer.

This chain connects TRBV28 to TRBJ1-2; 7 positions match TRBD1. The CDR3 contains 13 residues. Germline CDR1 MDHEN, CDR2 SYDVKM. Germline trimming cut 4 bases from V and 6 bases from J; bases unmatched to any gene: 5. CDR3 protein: CASSWTGVDGYTF. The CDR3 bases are TGTGCCAGCAGTTGGACAGGCGTTGATGGCTACACCTTC.

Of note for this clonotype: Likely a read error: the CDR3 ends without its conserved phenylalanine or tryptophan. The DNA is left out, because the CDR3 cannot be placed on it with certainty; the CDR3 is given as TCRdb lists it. CDR3 in amino acids: CAIGQGGTETFL. This rearrangement joins TRBV10-3 to TRBJ1-1; the table assigns TRBD1, which was not confirmed against the DNA. The length of the CDR3 is 12 amino acids, counting both ends. Germline CDR1 is ENHRY and CDR2 is SYGVKD.

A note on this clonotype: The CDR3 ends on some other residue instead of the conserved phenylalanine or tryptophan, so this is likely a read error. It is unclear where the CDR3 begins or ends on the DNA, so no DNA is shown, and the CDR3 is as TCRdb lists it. CDR3 sequence: CASSFSGHNYNSPLYS. The V call is TRBV11-2, the J call TRBJ1-6; TRBD1, the D gene given by the table, was not confirmed from the DNA. A total of 16 residues make up the CDR3, ends included. Looked up from germline, CDR1 is SGHAT and CDR2 is FQNNGV.

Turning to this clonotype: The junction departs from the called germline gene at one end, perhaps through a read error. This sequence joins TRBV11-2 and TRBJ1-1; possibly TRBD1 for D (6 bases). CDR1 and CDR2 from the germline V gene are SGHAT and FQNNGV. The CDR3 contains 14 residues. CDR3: CVSSVDRYGTEASF. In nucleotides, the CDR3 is TGTGTCAGCAGCGTAGACAGGTATGGGACTGAAGCTTCCTTT.

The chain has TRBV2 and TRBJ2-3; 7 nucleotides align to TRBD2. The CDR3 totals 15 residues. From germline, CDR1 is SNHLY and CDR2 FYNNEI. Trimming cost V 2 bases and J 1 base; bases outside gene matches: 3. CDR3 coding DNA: TGTGCCAGCAGTGAACAACGGGGGGGCACAGATACGCAGTATTTT. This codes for CASSEQRGGTDTQYF.

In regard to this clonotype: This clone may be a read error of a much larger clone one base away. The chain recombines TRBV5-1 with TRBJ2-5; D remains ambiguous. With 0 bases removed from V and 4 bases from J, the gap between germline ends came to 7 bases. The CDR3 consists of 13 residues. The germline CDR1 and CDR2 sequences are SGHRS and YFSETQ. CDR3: CASSLEPGETQYF. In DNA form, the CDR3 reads TGCGCCAGCAGCTTGGAGCCGGGAGAGACCCAGTACTTC.

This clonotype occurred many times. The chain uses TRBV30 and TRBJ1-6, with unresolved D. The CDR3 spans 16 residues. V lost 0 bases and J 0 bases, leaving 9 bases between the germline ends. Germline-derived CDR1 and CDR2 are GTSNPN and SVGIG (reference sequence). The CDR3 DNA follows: TGTGCCTGGAGTGTACGGGATGGCTCCTATAATTCACCCCTCCACTTT. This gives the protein CAWSVRDGSYNSPLHF. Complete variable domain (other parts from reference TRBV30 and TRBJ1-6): SQTIHQWPATLVQPVGSPLSLECTVEGTSNPNLYWYRQAAGRGLQLLFYSVGIGQISSEVPQNLSASRPQDRQFILSSKKLLLSDSGFYLCAWSVRDGSYNSPLHFGNGTRLTVT.

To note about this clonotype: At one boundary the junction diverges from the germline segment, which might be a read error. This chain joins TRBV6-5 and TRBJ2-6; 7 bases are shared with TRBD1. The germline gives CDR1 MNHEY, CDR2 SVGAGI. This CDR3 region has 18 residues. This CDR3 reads CASSPRQGSYSGVNVLTF. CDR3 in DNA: TGTGCCAGCAGTCCCCGACAGGGAAGTTACTCTGGGGTCAACGTCCTGACATTC.

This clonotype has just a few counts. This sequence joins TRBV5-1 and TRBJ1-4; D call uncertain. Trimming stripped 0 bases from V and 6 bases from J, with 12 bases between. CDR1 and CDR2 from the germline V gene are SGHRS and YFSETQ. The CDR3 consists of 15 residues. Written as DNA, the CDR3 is TGCGCCAGCAGCTTGGGAGGCAGCTACTATGAAAAACTGTTTTTT. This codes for CASSLGGSYYEKLFF.

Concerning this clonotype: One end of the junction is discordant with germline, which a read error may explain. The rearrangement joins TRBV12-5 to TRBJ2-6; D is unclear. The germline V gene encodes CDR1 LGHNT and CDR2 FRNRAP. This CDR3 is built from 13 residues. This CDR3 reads CAGGLAGANVLTF. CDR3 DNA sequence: TGTGCTGGTGGTTTGGCCGGGGCCAACGTCCTGACTTTC.

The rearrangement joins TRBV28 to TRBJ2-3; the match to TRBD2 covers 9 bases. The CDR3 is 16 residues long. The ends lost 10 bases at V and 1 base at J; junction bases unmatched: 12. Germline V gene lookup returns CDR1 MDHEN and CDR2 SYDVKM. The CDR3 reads CANGQAGGGGTDTQYF. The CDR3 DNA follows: TGTGCCAACGGGCAAGCGGGAGGTGGGGGCACAGATACGCAGTATTTT.

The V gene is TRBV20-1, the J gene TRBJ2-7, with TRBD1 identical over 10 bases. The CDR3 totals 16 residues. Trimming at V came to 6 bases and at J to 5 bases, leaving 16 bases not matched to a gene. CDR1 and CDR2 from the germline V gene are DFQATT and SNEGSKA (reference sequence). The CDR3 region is CSAPDRGRSTSDEQYF. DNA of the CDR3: TGCAGTGCCCCCGACAGGGGGCGGTCAACATCCGACGAGCAGTACTTC.

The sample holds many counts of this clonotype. The CDR3: CAWSPLPYEQYF. In DNA form, the CDR3 reads TGTGCCTGGAGTCCACTCCCCTACGAGCAGTACTTC. The chain couples TRBV30 to TRBJ2-7, with unresolved D. Germline assignment: CDR1 GTSNPN and CDR2 SVGIG (reference sequence). The CDR3 runs to 12 residues. V was clipped by 2 bases and J by 2 bases, with 7 bases between them. Drawing the rest from reference TRBV30 and TRBJ2-7, the complete variable domain is SQTIHQWPATLVQPVGSPLSLECTVEGTSNPNLYWYRQAAGRGLQLLFYSVGIGQISSEVPQNLSASRPQDRQFILSSKKLLLSDSGFYLCAWSPLPYEQYFGPGTRLTVT.

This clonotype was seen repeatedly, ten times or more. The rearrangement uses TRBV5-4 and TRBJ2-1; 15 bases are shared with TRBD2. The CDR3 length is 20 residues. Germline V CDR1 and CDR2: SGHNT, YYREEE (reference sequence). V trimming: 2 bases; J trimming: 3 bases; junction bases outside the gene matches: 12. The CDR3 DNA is TGTGCCAGCAGCTTTAGGACTAGCGGGAGGGCCACCTCGGGCTACAATGAGCAGTTCTTC. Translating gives CASSFRTSGRATSGYNEQFF.

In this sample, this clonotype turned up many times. CDR3 bases: TGTGCCAGCAGCCAGGCTTATTTCCGGGACGGGGCTATGGAGACCCAGTACTTC. It codes for CASSQAYFRDGAMETQYF. This chain links TRBV4-2 with TRBJ2-5; D may be TRBD1 or TRBD2 (5 bases each). This CDR3 region has 18 residues. The germline CDR1 and CDR2 sequences are LGHNA and YNFKEQ. V was shortened by 3 bases and J by 5 bases, with 25 bases between the two germline ends.

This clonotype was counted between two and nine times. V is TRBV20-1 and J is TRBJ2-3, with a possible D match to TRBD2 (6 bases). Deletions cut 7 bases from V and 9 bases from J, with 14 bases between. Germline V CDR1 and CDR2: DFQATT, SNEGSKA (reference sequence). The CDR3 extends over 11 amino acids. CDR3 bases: TGCAGTGGCCCCAGGGCGGGGACGCAGTATTTT. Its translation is CSGPRAGTQYF.

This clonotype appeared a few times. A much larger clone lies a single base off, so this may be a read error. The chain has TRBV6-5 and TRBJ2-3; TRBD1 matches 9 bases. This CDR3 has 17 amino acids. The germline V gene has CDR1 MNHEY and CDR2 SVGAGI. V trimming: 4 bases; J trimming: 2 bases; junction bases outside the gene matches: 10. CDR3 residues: CASSWTGDFYYTDTQYF. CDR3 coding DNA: TGTGCCAGCAGTTGGACAGGGGATTTCTACTACACAGATACGCAGTATTTT.

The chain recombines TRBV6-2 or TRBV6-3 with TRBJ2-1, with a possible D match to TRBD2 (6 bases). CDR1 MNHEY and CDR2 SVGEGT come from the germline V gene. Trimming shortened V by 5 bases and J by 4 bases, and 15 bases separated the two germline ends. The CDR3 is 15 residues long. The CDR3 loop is CASSTSRRAYNEQFF. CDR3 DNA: TGTGCCAGCAGTACAAGCAGGAGGGCATACAATGAGCAGTTCTTC.

The CDR3 region has the DNA TGCAGTGCTGGAGCATACCCACCGACTTTTAGTATGGGGGAGTACAATGAGCAGTTCTTC. Translation: CSAGAYPPTFSMGEYNEQFF. The chain carries TRBV20-1 and TRBJ2-1; D possibly matches TRBD1 or TRBD2 (5 bases each). Per germline, CDR1 DFQATT and CDR2 SNEGSKA (reference sequence). The length of the CDR3 is 20 residues. Trimming cost V 5 bases and J 4 bases, with 33 bases left between them.

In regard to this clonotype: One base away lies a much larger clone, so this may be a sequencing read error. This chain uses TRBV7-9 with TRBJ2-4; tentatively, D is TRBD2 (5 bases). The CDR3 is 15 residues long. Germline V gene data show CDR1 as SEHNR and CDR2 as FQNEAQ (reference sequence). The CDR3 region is CASSLGGLAKNVQYF. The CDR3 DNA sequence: TGTGCCAGCAGCTTAGGAGGGTTAGCCAAAAACGTTCAGTACTTC.

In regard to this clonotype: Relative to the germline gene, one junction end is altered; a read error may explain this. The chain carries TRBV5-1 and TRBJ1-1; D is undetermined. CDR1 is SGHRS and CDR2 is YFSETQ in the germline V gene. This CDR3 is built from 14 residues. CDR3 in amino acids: CARSSGVKLTEAFF. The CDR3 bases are TGCGCCCGCAGCTCTGGAGTGAAGTTGACTGAAGCTTTCTTT.

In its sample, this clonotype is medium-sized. The CDR3 DNA sequence: TGTGCCAGCAAGATGACAGGGGGATCGAACACCGGGGAGCTGTTTTTT. Amino acid sequence: CASKMTGGSNTGELFF. J is TRBJ2-2 and V is TRBV6-1, with 9 bases that match TRBD1. CDR1 is MNHNS and CDR2 is SASEGT in the germline V gene. V lost 7 bases, J lost 0 bases, and 6 bases stayed unmatched. This CDR3 is built from 16 residues.

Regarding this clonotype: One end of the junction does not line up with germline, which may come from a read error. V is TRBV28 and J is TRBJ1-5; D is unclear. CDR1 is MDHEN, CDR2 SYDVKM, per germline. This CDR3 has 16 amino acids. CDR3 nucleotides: TGCGCCAGCACCCCCGGCAGATATTATAGCAATCAGCCCCAGCATTTT. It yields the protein CASTPGRYYSNQPQHF.

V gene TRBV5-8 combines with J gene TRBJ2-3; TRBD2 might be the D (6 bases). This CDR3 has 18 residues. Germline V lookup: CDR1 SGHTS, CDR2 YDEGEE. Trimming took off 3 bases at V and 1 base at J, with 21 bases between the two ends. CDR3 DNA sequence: TGTGCCAGCAGCTCAAGCCGACTAGTGGGCGCCCGCACAGATACGCAGTATTTT. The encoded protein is CASSSSRLVGARTDTQYF.

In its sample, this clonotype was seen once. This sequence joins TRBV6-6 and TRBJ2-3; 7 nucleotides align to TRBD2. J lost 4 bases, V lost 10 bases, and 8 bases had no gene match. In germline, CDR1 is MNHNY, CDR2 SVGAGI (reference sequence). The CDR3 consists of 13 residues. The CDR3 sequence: CATRDYVADTQYF. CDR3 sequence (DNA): TGTGCCACCAGGGACTATGTTGCAGATACGCAGTATTTT.

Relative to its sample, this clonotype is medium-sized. CDR3 coding DNA: TGCGCCAGCAGTGAGGCCAACACTGAAGCTTTCTTT. This gives the protein CASSEANTEAFF. V gene TRBV10-2 combines with J gene TRBJ1-1, with D unresolved. The CDR3 spans 12 residues. Germline V CDR1 and CDR2: WSHSY, SAAADI. Trimming took off 2 bases at V and 2 bases at J, with 3 bases between the two ends.

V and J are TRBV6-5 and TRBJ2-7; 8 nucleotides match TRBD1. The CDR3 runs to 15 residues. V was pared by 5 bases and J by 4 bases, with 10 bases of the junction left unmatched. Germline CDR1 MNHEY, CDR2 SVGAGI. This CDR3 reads CASSLTPDRVYEQYF. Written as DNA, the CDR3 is TGTGCCAGCAGTCTCACTCCGGACAGGGTATACGAGCAGTACTTC.

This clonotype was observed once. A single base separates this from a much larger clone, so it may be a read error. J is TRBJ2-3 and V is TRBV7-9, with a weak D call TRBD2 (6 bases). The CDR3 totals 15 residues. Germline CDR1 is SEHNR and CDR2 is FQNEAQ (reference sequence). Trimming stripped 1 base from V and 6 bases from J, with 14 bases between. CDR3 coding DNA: TGTGCCAGCAGCTTAGAGCTGGGGGGTCCGGATACGCAGTATTTT. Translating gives CASSLELGGPDTQYF.

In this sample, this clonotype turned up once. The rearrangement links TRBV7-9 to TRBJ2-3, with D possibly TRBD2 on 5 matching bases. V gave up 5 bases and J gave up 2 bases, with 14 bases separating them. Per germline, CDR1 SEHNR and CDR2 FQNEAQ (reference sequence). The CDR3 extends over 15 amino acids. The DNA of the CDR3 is TGTGCCAGCAGCGTAGTACTAGACAACACAGATACGCAGTATTTT. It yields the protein CASSVVLDNTDTQYF.

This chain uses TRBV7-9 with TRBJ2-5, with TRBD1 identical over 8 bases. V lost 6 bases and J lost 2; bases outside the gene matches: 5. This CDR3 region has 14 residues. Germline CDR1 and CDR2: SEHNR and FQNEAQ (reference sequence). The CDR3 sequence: CASRERTGQETQYF. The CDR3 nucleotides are TGTGCCAGCAGGGAACGGACAGGGCAAGAGACCCAGTACTTC.